The 11 T cell receptor beta chains reported below all come from one sample, sequenced in a study of early T cells in non-severe SARS-CoV-2 infection. MiXCR, applied by TCRdb to the 5' RACE reads, yields one record per CDR3 protein. The table lists roughly 40,000 distinct CDR3 sequences, 5% to 6.5% of them singletons. This sample comprised whole blood, obtained at baseline. Receptors originate from an adult who was a healthcare worker with PCR-confirmed SARS-CoV-2 infection or an uninfected control (not recorded which).

This clonotype came up many times. The chain has TRBV12-3 or TRBV12-4 and TRBJ2-1; 8 bases fit TRBD2. CDR3 length equals 15 residues. V trimming: 4 bases; J trimming: 0 bases; junction bases outside the gene matches: 2. The CDR3 here is CASSWGTSSYNEQFF. The CDR3 coding sequence is TGTGCCAGCAGTTGGGGGACTAGCTCCTACAATGAGCAGTTCTTC.

The chain carries TRBV28 and TRBJ1-6; D possibly corresponds to TRBD1 (6 bases). The ends were cut back, 5 bases at V and 8 bases at J, with 22 bases in the middle. This CDR3 has 17 amino acids. The V gene's germline CDR1 is MDHEN and CDR2 SYDVKM. CDR3 nucleotides: TGTGCCAGCAGTAGACCATTGACGGGGGCTAAAGATTCACCCCTCCACTTT. It is translated as CASSRPLTGAKDSPLHF.

The sample holds many counts of this clonotype. The V call is TRBV12-5, the J call TRBJ1-1; the D gene is possibly TRBD1 (6 bases). The CDR3 runs 17 residues. Germline values: CDR1 LGHNT, CDR2 FRNRAP. Trimming left V 5 bases short and J 5 bases short, with 24 bases between. The CDR3 DNA reads as TGTGCTAGTGGTACGAATTATCAAGGGGGGGCGTCGACTGAAGCTTTCTTT. Translated: CASGTNYQGGASTEAFF.

At least ten counts were recorded for this clonotype. The genes are TRBV5-5 and TRBJ2-2; D gene ambiguous. Trimming shortened V by 0 bases and J by 5 bases, and 11 bases separated the two germline ends. From germline, CDR1 is SGHKS and CDR2 YYEKEE (reference sequence). This CDR3 comprises 15 residues. The CDR3 region has the DNA TGTGCCAGCAGCTTGGGCCAGGTCGAGACCGGGGAGCTGTTTTTT. Its protein product is CASSLGQVETGELFF.

The J gene is TRBJ1-5, the V gene TRBV6-5; D is ambiguous. Germline CDR1 reads MNHEY; CDR2 reads SVGAGI. Trimming removed 6 bases at V and 3 bases at J, with 15 bases between. This CDR3 has 15 residues. For the CDR3, the DNA is TGTGCCAGCAGCCCCGGAGTACAAGTCAATCAGCCCCAGCATTTT. Its translation is CASSPGVQVNQPQHF.

This clonotype was detected many times. Here the CDR3 DNA reads TGCAGCGTTGCTATAGACTCTGGAAACACCATATATTTT. This gives the protein CSVAIDSGNTIYF. The chain uses TRBV29-1 and TRBJ1-3; D gene unclear. Germline V gene sequence: CDR1 SQVTM, CDR2 ANQGSEA. The germline V and J ends were trimmed by 4 bases and 0 bases, with 7 bases remaining between them. This CDR3 is 13 amino acids long.

The chain joins TRBV6-4 to TRBJ2-1, with no clear D. V lost 2 bases to trimming and J lost 10 bases, with 12 bases between them. Germline V gene lookup returns CDR1 MRHNA and CDR2 SNTAGT. The CDR3 runs 13 residues. Here the CDR3 DNA reads TGTGCCAGCAGTGACACCCTGACCGGGGAGCAGTTCTTC. Encoded protein: CASSDTLTGEQFF.

This clonotype was counted at least ten times. The CDR3 reads CASSSDRSNTEAFF. The CDR3 DNA reads as TGTGCCAGCAGCTCAGACAGGAGTAACACTGAAGCTTTCTTT. The chain couples TRBV11-2 to TRBJ1-1; tentatively, D is TRBD1 (6 bases). The ends were cut back, 4 bases at V and 2 bases at J, with 11 bases in the middle. This CDR3 is built from 14 residues. In germline, CDR1 is SGHAT, CDR2 FQNNGV.

In its sample, this clonotype was seen many times. This chain joins TRBV7-9 and TRBJ1-2; no definite D call. The germline V and J ends were trimmed by 1 base and 5 bases, with 5 bases remaining between them. CDR1 SEHNR and CDR2 FQNEAQ come from the germline V gene (reference sequence). The CDR3 consists of 12 residues. CDR3: CASSLGEYGYTF. Written as DNA, the CDR3 is TGTGCCAGCAGCTTAGGGGAATATGGCTACACCTTC.

This clonotype was seen ten or more times. This chain links TRBV5-1 with TRBJ2-6; 7 nucleotides line up with TRBD1. Germline V gene sequence: CDR1 SGHRS, CDR2 YFSETQ. The CDR3 contains 15 residues. Trimming at V came to 3 bases and at J to 2 bases, leaving 2 bases not matched to a gene. CDR3 in DNA: TGCGCCAGCAGCTCAACAGGGGCTGGGGCCAACGTCCTGACTTTC. Amino acid sequence: CASSSTGAGANVLTF.

This clonotype was seen at least ten times. The V and J genes are TRBV11-3 and TRBJ2-3; 9 bases agree with TRBD2. CDR1 SGHNT and CDR2 YENEEA come from the germline V gene. V shed 1 base, J shed 0 bases, and the junction held 5 bases outside the gene matches. CDR3 length equals 17 residues. CDR3 nucleotides: TGTGCCAGCAGCTTAGGGGGTAGCGGGGGTAGCACAGATACGCAGTATTTT. Residues: CASSLGGSGGSTDTQYF.